The TCR beta chain described here comes from a study of T cell responses to AZD1222 COVID-19 vaccine. As regards this clone: Its target is unknown.

Findings and caveats of the study: AZD1222 recipients seropositive at baseline numbered only six.

Profiled with immunoSEQ multiplex PCR; TCRdb holds only in-frame clones, not every one. The profile shows over 65,000 clones, 60% to 80% of them singletons. Germline V gene sequence: CDR1 SGHNT, CDR2 YYREEE (reference sequence). The length of the CDR3 is 15 residues. Trimming cost V 3 bases and J 5 bases; bases outside gene matches: 8. Sequencing was performed on peripheral blood, taken on day 0 of AZD1222 vaccination. This sequence originates from an adult in good health. The rearrangement links TRBV5-4 to TRBJ2-5; TRBD1 agrees at 9 bases. Here the CDR3 reads CASSYDRGLAETQYF. CDR3 nucleotide sequence: TGTGCCAGCAGCTACGACAGGGGGTTGGCGGAGACCCAGTACTTC.